The 10 T cell receptor beta chains below were found in one sample sequenced in a study of blood T cell repertoires in COVID-19. This table comes from immunoSEQ multiplex PCR, and its TCRdb copy is limited to in-frame clones, with some not included. The sample has some 520,000 clones; roughly 89% are singletons. The sample was peripheral blood. The source is a young man with COVID-19, enrolled during active disease.

The rearrangement links TRBV28 to TRBJ2-3, with 7 bases matching TRBD1. With V trimmed by 8 bases and J by 2 bases, 10 bases remained unmatched. CDR3 size: 15 residues. Germline loops: CDR1 MDHEN, CDR2 SYDVKM. CDR3 DNA sequence: TGTGCCAGCCCTCCGAGGGACAGAACCACAGATACGCAGTATTTT. Its protein is CASPPRDRTTDTQYF.

This sequence joins TRBV30 and TRBJ2-1, with D perhaps matching TRBD2 (5 bases). Trimming removed 4 bases at V and 4 bases at J, with 17 bases between. CDR1 is GTSNPN, CDR2 SVGIG, per germline (reference sequence). The CDR3 runs 15 residues. The CDR3: CAWISRTQRYNEQFF. CDR3 bases: TGTGCCTGGATATCACGGACTCAAAGGTACAATGAGCAGTTCTTC.

The chain combines TRBV6-5 with TRBJ1-1; D is possibly TRBD1 (5 bases). The length of the CDR3 is 14 residues. V lost 2 bases and J 6 bases, leaving 13 bases between the germline ends. Germline V gene lookup returns CDR1 MNHEY and CDR2 SVGAGI. As DNA, the CDR3 is TGTGCCAGCAGTTACGACAGAACTGAACCTGAAGCTTTCTTT. Protein: CASSYDRTEPEAFF.

The chain recombines TRBV2 with TRBJ1-2; D is ambiguous. Trimming removed 5 bases from V and 4 bases from J, with 20 bases in between. The CDR3 has 16 amino acids. Germline V gene sequence: CDR1 SNHLY, CDR2 FYNNEI. The DNA of the CDR3 is TGTGCCAGCAGTTCCCCGGAGACCCTCAGCGCCTATGGCTACACCTTC. As protein: CASSSPETLSAYGYTF.

Remarks on this clone: This sample also contains other DNA sequences that code for the same CDR3. This chain uses TRBV30 with TRBJ1-1; TRBD1 might be the D (6 bases). The CDR3 loop spans 14 amino acids. Germline lookup yields CDR1 GTSNPN and CDR2 SVGIG (reference sequence). V gave up 3 bases and J gave up 1 base, with 12 bases separating them. CDR3 DNA: TGTGCCTGGAGCAGGGGTACCGGGAACACTGAAGCTTTCTTT. It specifies CAWSRGTGNTEAFF. Together with reference TRBV30 and TRBJ1-1, the CDR3 gives the full variable domain: SQTIHQWPATLVQPVGSPLSLECTVEGTSNPNLYWYRQAAGRGLQLLFYSVGIGQISSEVPQNLSASRPQDRQFILSSKKLLLSDSGFYLCAWSRGTGNTEAFFGQGTRLTVV.

This clone occurred a few times. The same CDR3 also results from other DNA sequences found in this sample. The V and J genes are TRBV4-1 and TRBJ2-7, with 10 positions matching TRBD2. CDR3 length: 15 residues. Looked up from germline, CDR1 is MGHRA and CDR2 is YSYEKL. V trimming: 1 base; J trimming: 2 bases; junction bases outside the gene matches: 2. The CDR3 DNA reads TGCGCCAGCAGCCAAGGGACTAGCGGAACCTACGAGCAGTACTTC. It encodes CASSQGTSGTYEQYF.

The chain links TRBV3-1 (or the pseudogene TRBV3-2) to TRBJ1-1, with unresolved D. V lost 1 base, J lost 0 bases, and 12 bases lay in between. The length of the CDR3 is 16 residues. CDR1 is LGHDT and CDR2 is YNNKEL in the germline V gene (reference sequence). CDR3 coding DNA: TGTGCCAGCAGCCAAGGTTCGGTAGCCATGAACACTGAAGCTTTCTTT. This codes for CASSQGSVAMNTEAFF.

The chain joins TRBV7-9 to TRBJ2-2; 10 bases fit TRBD2. J lost 6 bases, V lost 3 bases, and 4 bases had no gene match. Looked up from germline, CDR1 is SEHNR and CDR2 is FQNEAQ (reference sequence). CDR3 length: 15 amino acids. CDR3 bases: TGTGCCAGCAGCTTCGGGACTAGCGCTCCCGGGGAGCTGTTTTTT. Its protein product is CASSFGTSAPGELFF.

The V and J genes are TRBV7-9 and TRBJ2-7; TRBD2 is a possible D gene (5 bases). CDR1 and CDR2 from the germline V gene are SEHNR and FQNEAQ (reference sequence). The CDR3 covers 14 residues. Trimming removed 8 bases from V and 4 bases from J, with 18 bases in between. The CDR3 loop is CASALSEGWYEQYF. The CDR3, as DNA: TGTGCCAGCGCGTTGAGTGAGGGATGGTACGAGCAGTACTTC.

The chain couples TRBV15 to TRBJ2-2, with no clear D. The CDR3 runs 12 residues. Germline V gene lookup returns CDR1 LNHNV and CDR2 YYDKDF (reference sequence). V lost 6 bases and J lost 7, with 9 bases in between. CDR3 DNA: TGTGCCACCAGGTCCTACAGCGGGGAGCTGTTTTTT. Encoded protein: CATRSYSGELFF.